A selection of T cell receptor beta chains follows, all from one sample in a study of shared clonotypes between healthy human individuals. TCRdb keeps only in-frame clones here, not all; method: immunoSEQ multiplex PCR. The sample holds 2 million to 3 million clones, over 85% seen once. Source material: naive CD4+ T cells sorted from blood. These receptors were taken from a young man in good health. CDR3s include the opening cysteine and the closing phenylalanine or tryptophan. The D gene is left open where the match is weak. Only some rows state a clone size, as once, few, many or a class for expanded clones.

CDR3 length: 13; V gene: TRBV7-6; D gene: .; J gene: TRBJ2-5; clone size: few; CDR3 DNA: TGTGCCAGCAGCTTAGAAAAGGACGGGACCCAGTACTTC; CDR3 protein: CASSLEKDGTQYF
CDR3 length: 15; V gene: TRBV5-1; D gene: .; J gene: TRBJ1-5; clone size: .; CDR3 DNA: TGCGCCAGCAGCCCAGGGACAAGGGGGGATCAGCCCCAGCATTTT; CDR3 protein: CASSPGTRGDQPQHF
CDR3 length: 16; V gene: TRBV28; D gene: TRBD1; J gene: TRBJ1-5; clone size: .; CDR3 DNA: TGTGCCAGCAGTTTAGTCCCTGGACAGGACAATCAGCCCCAGCATTTT; CDR3 protein: CASSLVPGQDNQPQHF
CDR3 length: 14; V gene: TRBV19; D gene: .; J gene: TRBJ2-7; clone size: .; CDR3 DNA: TGTGCCAGTAGTAGCTGGCCGAATTCCTGGGAGCAGTACTTC; CDR3 protein: CASSSWPNSWEQYF
CDR3 length: 16; V gene: TRBV18; D gene: TRBD1; J gene: TRBJ1-6; clone size: .; CDR3 DNA: TGTGCCAGCTCACCACTAGGGACAGGGGGAAATTCACCCCTCCACTTT; CDR3 protein: CASSPLGTGGNSPLHF
CDR3 length: 12; V gene: TRBV6-5; D gene: .; J gene: TRBJ2-7; clone size: .; CDR3 DNA: TGTGCCAGCAGAGCAGGGGCGGGCGAGCAGTACTTC; CDR3 protein: CASRAGAGEQYF
CDR3 length: 13; V gene: TRBV6-5; D gene: TRBD1; J gene: TRBJ2-5; clone size: .; CDR3 DNA: TGTGCCAGCAGACGGGGACAGAAAGAGACCCAGTACTTC; CDR3 protein: CASRRGQKETQYF
CDR3 length: 15; V gene: TRBV10-3; D gene: .; J gene: TRBJ1-5; clone size: once; CDR3 DNA: TGTGCCATCAGTGAGGGGGGTGTAAGCAATCAGCCCCAGCATTTT; CDR3 protein: CAISEGGVSNQPQHF
CDR3 length: 13; V gene: TRBV7-9; D gene: .; J gene: TRBJ1-1; clone size: few; CDR3 DNA: TGTGCCAGCAGCCTCGCTCAGATCACTGAAGCTTTCTTT; CDR3 protein: CASSLAQITEAFF
CDR3 length: 16; V gene: TRBV27; D gene: .; J gene: TRBJ2-5; clone size: .; CDR3 DNA: TGTGCCAGCAGTTTAGCCCCCGGGGCCTCAAAAGAGACCCAGTACTTC; CDR3 protein: CASSLAPGASKETQYF
CDR3 length: 13; V gene: TRBV27; D gene: .; J gene: TRBJ1-3; clone size: .; CDR3 DNA: TGTGCCAGCAGTCCCCGCTCTGGAAACACCATATATTTT; CDR3 protein: CASSPRSGNTIYF
CDR3 length: 16; V gene: TRBV5-1; D gene: TRBD2; J gene: TRBJ2-2; clone size: once; CDR3 DNA: TGCGCCAGCAGCTTTAGCGGGAGTCGTAGCACCGGGGAGCTGTTTTTT; CDR3 protein: CASSFSGSRSTGELFF
CDR3 length: 12; V gene: TRBV28; D gene: .; J gene: TRBJ2-7; clone size: .; CDR3 DNA: TGTGCCAGCAGTTTATCGTGGACAGAGCAGTACTTC; CDR3 protein: CASSLSWTEQYF
CDR3 length: 17; V gene: TRBV30; D gene: .; J gene: TRBJ1-4; clone size: .; CDR3 DNA: TGTGCCTGGAGCGCTACCCTAATACGGGGGGCGACTGAAAAACTGTTTTTT; CDR3 protein: CAWSATLIRGATEKLFF
CDR3 length: 19; V gene: TRBV10-3; D gene: .; J gene: TRBJ1-2; clone size: .; CDR3 DNA: TGTGCCATCAGTGAGTCTCGGAGGCAGGCTGGCCCATCTAACTATGGCTACACCTTC; CDR3 protein: CAISESRRQAGPSNYGYTF
CDR3 length: 13; V gene: TRBV25-1; D gene: .; J gene: TRBJ2-5; clone size: .; CDR3 DNA: TGTGCCAGCAGTAAAGGGGGGATGGAGACCCAGTACTTC; CDR3 protein: CASSKGGMETQYF
CDR3 length: 14; V gene: TRBV30; D gene: .; J gene: TRBJ1-2; clone size: .; CDR3 DNA: TGTGCCTGGAGGTTGACGGGGGGAGCTTATGGCTACACCTTC; CDR3 protein: CAWRLTGGAYGYTF
CDR3 length: 11; V gene: TRBV2; D gene: .; J gene: TRBJ1-6; clone size: .; CDR3 DNA: TGTGCCAGCAGTGACTCTTCACCCCTCCACTTT; CDR3 protein: CASSDSSPLHF
CDR3 length: 14; V gene: TRBV6-5; D gene: .; J gene: TRBJ2-2; clone size: .; CDR3 DNA: TGTGCCAGCAGTTACTCGTGGCGTACCGGGGAGCTGTTTTTT; CDR3 protein: CASSYSWRTGELFF
CDR3 length: 17; V gene: TRBV27; D gene: TRBD1; J gene: TRBJ1-1; clone size: .; CDR3 DNA: TGTGCCAGCAGTGCGGGGAGACAGGGGACAAGGAACACTGAAGCTTTCTTT; CDR3 protein: CASSAGRQGTRNTEAFF
CDR3 length: 17; V gene: TRBV19; D gene: TRBD1; J gene: TRBJ1-2; clone size: once; CDR3 DNA: TGTGCCAGTAGTACTTCTACGGACAGGGGGCGCCGCTATGGCTACACCTTC; CDR3 protein: CASSTSTDRGRRYGYTF
CDR3 length: 15; V gene: TRBV9; D gene: TRBD1; J gene: TRBJ1-5; clone size: once; CDR3 DNA: TGTGCCAGCAGCGTAGGGACAGGAGCAAATCAGCCCCAGCATTTT; CDR3 protein: CASSVGTGANQPQHF
CDR3 length: 15; V gene: TRBV5-1; D gene: .; J gene: TRBJ2-1; clone size: once; CDR3 DNA: TGCGCCAGCAGCCCGGAGGGGGGGCGTTACAATGAGCAGTTCTTC; CDR3 protein: CASSPEGGRYNEQFF
CDR3 length: 16; V gene: TRBV14; D gene: TRBD1; J gene: TRBJ2-5; clone size: .; CDR3 DNA: TGTGCCAGCAGCCCTCCCGGGACAGGGGGCGCAGAGACCCAGTACTTC; CDR3 protein: CASSPPGTGGAETQYF
CDR3 length: 15; V gene: TRBV7-6; D gene: .; J gene: TRBJ1-3; clone size: .; CDR3 DNA: TGTGCCAGCAGCCCATCAGAGCCCTCTGGAAACACCATATATTTT; CDR3 protein: CASSPSEPSGNTIYF
CDR3 length: 13; V gene: TRBV18; D gene: .; J gene: TRBJ1-4; clone size: .; CDR3 DNA: TGTGCCAGCTCACCTACAGCTCCGGAAAAACTGTTTTTT; CDR3 protein: CASSPTAPEKLFF
CDR3 length: 14; V gene: TRBV27; D gene: .; J gene: TRBJ2-1; clone size: .; CDR3 DNA: TGTGCCAGCAGTTTGCCGGGACTTTACAATGAGCAGTTCTTC; CDR3 protein: CASSLPGLYNEQFF
CDR3 length: 14; V gene: TRBV10-3; D gene: TRBD1; J gene: TRBJ2-5; clone size: once; CDR3 DNA: TGTGCCATCAGTGGGGGGACAGGGCGAGAGACCCAGTACTTC; CDR3 protein: CAISGGTGRETQYF
CDR3 length: 15; V gene: TRBV6-6; D gene: TRBD1; J gene: TRBJ2-5; clone size: .; CDR3 DNA: TGTGCCAGCAGACTCGGGACAGGGGCTCAAGAGACCCAGTACTTC; CDR3 protein: CASRLGTGAQETQYF
CDR3 length: 12; V gene: TRBV30; D gene: .; J gene: TRBJ1-2; clone size: .; CDR3 DNA: TGTGCCTGGCGACACGTGGACTATGGCTACACCTTC; CDR3 protein: CAWRHVDYGYTF
CDR3 length: 15; V gene: TRBV4-3; D gene: .; J gene: TRBJ2-3; clone size: .; CDR3 DNA: TGCGCCAGCAGCCATGGGGATCGGGACACAGATACGCAGTATTTT; CDR3 protein: CASSHGDRDTDTQYF
CDR3 length: 13; V gene: TRBV5-1; D gene: TRBD1; J gene: TRBJ2-7; clone size: .; CDR3 DNA: TGCGCCAGCAGCACGGAGGCCGGGACAGGAGAGTACTTC; CDR3 protein: CASSTEAGTGEYF
CDR3 length: 16; V gene: TRBV7-9; D gene: TRBD1; J gene: TRBJ2-3; clone size: .; CDR3 DNA: TGTGCCAGCAGGAAAAGCCGGACAGGGGCCACAGATACGCAGTATTTT; CDR3 protein: CASRKSRTGATDTQYF